The present T cell receptor (beta chain) was sequenced within a study of human CD4 T cells and Enterobacteriaceae. CFSE-low CD25+ ICOS+ proliferating activated T cells were FACS-sorted after 6-7 days. Memory CD4+ T cells were CFSE-labeled and cultured 2:1 with antigen-pulsed autologous monocytes. The memory gate held CD4+ cells that were not CD45RA+CCR7+CD95- naive cells, over 95% pure. CD4 and CD14 magnetic microbeads positively selected total CD4+ T cells and monocytes. This clone was counted between two and nine times. The germline CDR1 and CDR2 sequences are SGHTA and FQGNSA. The V gene lost 5 bases and the J gene lost 2 bases, with 21 bases spanning the gap. CDR3 size: 17 residues. Profiled with immunoSEQ multiplex PCR; TCRdb holds only in-frame clones, not every one. The sample lists approximately 830 clones, 40% to 55% seen once, with 44% in the top ten.

Sequenced sample: bacteria-reactive CD4+ T cells grown in culture. Subset given: CFSE-low proliferating memory CD4 T cells sorted after in vitro stimulation with a heat-inactivated bacterium or M. tuberculosis lysate. The rearrangement links TRBV7-2 to TRBJ2-5; possibly TRBD2 for D (6 bases). This TCR was recovered from a human donor in good health. CDR3: CASSLGRDFGGQETQYF. CDR3 nucleotides: TGTGCCAGCAGCCTAGGCCGGGACTTTGGGGGGCAAGAGACCCAGTACTTC.